The 18 T cell receptor beta chains listed next were all sequenced from one sample in a study of T cell responses to AZD1222 COVID-19 vaccine. Here immunoSEQ multiplex PCR was the method, and the copy in TCRdb shows in-frame clones only, minus some. The sample records some 170,000 clones, about 92% being singletons. The sequenced sample was peripheral blood, obtained on day 0 of MenACWY control vaccination. The source of these receptors is an adult in good health.

The rearrangement uses TRBV10-1 and TRBJ1-5; D is possibly TRBD1 (5 bases). With 4 bases removed from V and 0 bases from J, the gap between germline ends came to 10 bases. CDR1 and CDR2 (germline): WNHNN, SYGVQD (reference sequence). This CDR3 has 15 residues. The CDR3, as DNA: TGCGCCAGCAGTGCAGGGACCCATAGCAATCAGCCCCAGCATTTT. This encodes CASSAGTHSNQPQHF.

The chain uses TRBV28 and TRBJ2-2, with D possibly called TRBD1 or TRBD2 (5 bases each). Germline lookup yields CDR1 MDHEN and CDR2 SYDVKM. The germline V and J ends were trimmed by 5 bases and 8 bases, with 15 bases remaining between them. The CDR3 spans 14 residues. The DNA of the CDR3 is TGTGCCAGCAGTATCTGGGACCCCGGTGGGGAGCTGTTTTTT. Encoded protein: CASSIWDPGGELFF.

The chain links TRBV10-3 to TRBJ2-7; weak D call: TRBD1 (6 bases). The CDR3 is 13 residues long. Trimming shortened V by 7 bases and J by 7 bases, and 17 bases separated the two germline ends. The V gene's germline CDR1 is ENHRY and CDR2 SYGVKD. The CDR3 loop is CAINRSGAGEQYF. CDR3 bases: TGTGCCATCAACCGCTCAGGGGCCGGGGAGCAGTACTTC.

The chain employs TRBV5-1 and TRBJ1-1; D uncertain. Trimming took off 1 base at V and 5 bases at J, with 15 bases between the two ends. This CDR3 spans 15 amino acids. Germline V gene lookup returns CDR1 SGHRS and CDR2 YFSETQ. In DNA form, the CDR3 reads TGCGCCAGCAGCTTGAACACGGGCTCCAAGACTGAAGCTTTCTTT. This codes for CASSLNTGSKTEAFF.

This clone has only one observation. The V call is TRBV2, the J call TRBJ1-2; no definite D call. The V gene's germline CDR1 is SNHLY and CDR2 FYNNEI. CDR3 length equals 16 residues. Trimming left V 7 bases short and J 0 bases short, with 18 bases between. Here the CDR3 DNA reads TGTGCCAGCATTAACAGACCACTGTACTCTAACTATGGCTACACCTTC. This translates into CASINRPLYSNYGYTF.

V usage is TRBV24-1 and J usage is TRBJ2-3, with D uncertain. This CDR3 is 13 amino acids long. In germline, CDR1 is KGHDR, CDR2 SFDVKD. V lost 4 bases, J lost 0 bases, and 4 bases lay in between. The CDR3, as DNA: TGTGCCACCAGTGAGGGTAGCACAGATACGCAGTATTTT. This gives the protein CATSEGSTDTQYF.

This chain joins TRBV28 and TRBJ1-2; 10 bases match TRBD1. CDR3 length: 15 amino acids. Trimming cost V 2 bases and J 8 bases; bases outside gene matches: 8. Germline V CDR1 and CDR2: MDHEN, SYDVKM. This chain's CDR3 is CASSLSRQGAGGYTF. The CDR3 DNA is TGTGCCAGCAGTTTAAGTCGACAGGGGGCTGGGGGCTACACCTTC.

This chain joins TRBV28 and TRBJ2-5; 11 bases match TRBD2. There are 16 residues in the CDR3. V shed 4 bases and J 7 bases; nucleotides not matched to a gene: 11. Per germline, CDR1 MDHEN and CDR2 SYDVKM. Here the CDR3 DNA reads TGTGCCAGCAGTTCCCCGGGACTAGCGGCTCCTGGGACCCAGTACTTC. This translates into CASSSPGLAAPGTQYF.

Concerning this clone: The sample holds other DNA sequences that translate to the same CDR3. The genes are TRBV28 and TRBJ2-5, with 8 positions matching TRBD2. This CDR3 region has 14 residues. V trimming: 3 bases; J trimming: 5 bases; junction bases outside the gene matches: 5. Germline values: CDR1 MDHEN, CDR2 SYDVKM. Here the CDR3 DNA reads TGTGCCAGCAGTTTCACGGGGGGGCGGGAGACCCAGTACTTC. Translation: CASSFTGGRETQYF.

The chain links TRBV24-1 to TRBJ2-1, with D perhaps TRBD1 (6 bases). V lost 3 bases, J lost 7 bases, and 18 bases lay in between. This CDR3 has 16 amino acids. Germline V gene sequence: CDR1 KGHDR, CDR2 SFDVKD. The CDR3 DNA follows: TGTGCCACCAGTGATCCCCCACCGACAGGCGCTAATGAGCAGTTCTTC. Its translation: CATSDPPPTGANEQFF.

The chain has TRBV11-2 and TRBJ2-2, with D uncertain. The V gene's germline CDR1 is SGHAT and CDR2 FQNNGV. V lost 1 base to trimming and J lost 1 base, with 10 bases between them. This CDR3 contains 16 residues. In DNA form, the CDR3 reads TGTGCCAGCAGCTTAGGTTCAGGATGGAACACCGGGGAGCTGTTTTTT. Amino acids: CASSLGSGWNTGELFF.

J is TRBJ2-1 and V is TRBV27; 9 nucleotides agree with TRBD2. Germline trimming cut 4 bases from V and 2 bases from J; bases unmatched to any gene: 6. The CDR3 covers 16 residues. In germline, CDR1 is MNHEY, CDR2 SMNVEV (reference sequence). Here the CDR3 reads CASSSAGTSPYNEQFF. In nucleotides, the CDR3 is TGTGCCAGCAGTTCGGCGGGGACTAGCCCCTACAATGAGCAGTTCTTC.

The V call is TRBV5-1, the J call TRBJ1-1, with D perhaps TRBD1 (5 bases). Germline CDR1 is SGHRS and CDR2 is YFSETQ. V lost 4 bases and J lost 6, with 19 bases in between. CDR3 length: 15 residues. CDR3 protein: CASSGGGTESPEAFF. DNA for the CDR3: TGCGCCAGCAGCGGCGGGGGGACGGAAAGTCCTGAAGCTTTCTTT.

With regard to this clone: Different DNA sequences within this sample yield the same CDR3. The chain joins TRBV5-1 to TRBJ1-1; D ambiguous. This CDR3 has 13 residues. Trimming removed 0 bases at V and 1 base at J, with 4 bases between. Germline CDR1 and CDR2: SGHRS and YFSETQ. CDR3 protein: CASSLEANTEAFF. In DNA form, the CDR3 reads TGCGCCAGCAGCTTGGAGGCGAACACTGAAGCTTTCTTT. The whole variable domain, filled in from reference TRBV5-1 and TRBJ1-1, reads KAGVTQTPRYLIKTRGQQVTLSCSPISGHRSVSWYQQTPGQGLQFLFEYFSETQRNKGNFPGRFSGRQFSNSRSEMNVSTLELGDSALYLCASSLEANTEAFFGQGTRLTVV.

This rearrangement joins TRBV5-6 to TRBJ1-1; D call uncertain. The CDR3 has 13 residues. V was cut by 0 bases and J by 8 bases, with 11 bases left in between. Germline values: CDR1 SGHDT, CDR2 YYEEEE. CDR3 sequence (DNA): TGTGCCAGCAGCTTGGTTGGCAGTGTCGAAGCTTTCTTT. This gives the protein CASSLVGSVEAFF. The full variable domain, completed using reference TRBV5-6 and TRBJ1-1, is DAGVTQSPTHLIKTRGQQVTLRCSPKSGHDTVSWYQQALGQGPQFIFQYYEEEERQRGNFPDRFSGHQFPNYSSELNVNALLLGDSALYLCASSLVGSVEAFFGQGTRLTVV.

The chain recombines TRBV14 with TRBJ2-7; a weak D match, TRBD2 (6 bases). This CDR3 has 13 residues. Deletions cut 10 bases from V and 3 bases from J, with 16 bases between. The germline V gene has CDR1 SGHDN and CDR2 FVKESK. The CDR3, as DNA: TGTGCCACCGGCCGGGACTCCTACTACGAGCAGTACTTC. Encoded protein: CATGRDSYYEQYF.

The rearrangement uses TRBV28 and TRBJ1-2, with D hard to call. The V gene lost 2 bases and the J gene lost 3 bases, with 7 bases spanning the gap. The CDR3 is 13 residues long. From germline, CDR1 is MDHEN and CDR2 SYDVKM. CDR3 in amino acids: CASSLRPDYGYTF. CDR3 DNA: TGTGCCAGCAGTTTAAGGCCGGACTATGGCTACACCTTC.

The genes are TRBV5-5 and TRBJ2-3; no clear D. Germline assignment: CDR1 SGHKS and CDR2 YYEKEE (reference sequence). Between the trimmed V and J ends, which lost 6 bases and 5 bases, there was a span of 16 bases. The CDR3 covers 14 residues. CDR3 in DNA: TGTGCCAGCATCTTTGGGGTAAACGGAGATACGCAGTATTTT. This sequence encodes CASIFGVNGDTQYF.